Listed below are T cell receptor beta chains from one sample, sequenced in a study of blood T cells in healthy people across ages. Using its own MiXCR run on the 5' RACE reads, TCRdb lists one record per CDR3 protein. Seen here are around 1,600,000 distinct CDR3 sequences, under 55% observed once, and the top ten hold about 3.8%. The sample comprised blood. The receptors derive from a woman younger than 30 in good health. Both conserved end residues are part of each CDR3. D genes are given only for firm matches. Size is omitted from some rows. Given values are once, few, many or a class for expanded clones.

13	TRBV20-1	TRBJ2-7	TRBD1	NA	TGCAGTGCTAGAGGCGCACAGGGGAACGAGCAGTACTTC	CSARGAQGNEQYF
15	TRBV29-1	TRBJ2-1	NA	NA	TGCAGCGTTGAAGCCCTACTTACCTCCTACAATGAGCAGTTCTTC	CSVEALLTSYNEQFF
13	TRBV15	TRBJ2-7	NA	NA	TGTGCCACCAGCAGAGATCTGGGGAGCGAGCAGTACTTC	CATSRDLGSEQYF
15	TRBV6-6	TRBJ2-4	NA	few	TGTGCCAGCAGTTTAGACCGGGGAGGCAAAAACATTCAGTACTTC	CASSLDRGGKNIQYF
13	TRBV19	TRBJ1-1	TRBD1	NA	TGTGCCACTCGTCAGGGGGCCGGGACTGAAGCTTTCTTT	CATRQGAGTEAFF
16	TRBV7-2	TRBJ1-2	NA	NA	TGTGCCAGCAGCTTAGGTGGGCACGGAGTTAACTATGGCTACACCTTC	CASSLGGHGVNYGYTF
15	TRBV6-1	TRBJ2-5	TRBD2	few	TGTGCCAGCAGCAAAAAGGCGGGAGGGCCGGAGACCCAGTACTTC	CASSKKAGGPETQYF
16	TRBV4-3	TRBJ2-7	TRBD1	NA	TGCGCCAGCAGCCAAGTCTCTGGACAGGGTTCGTACGAGCAGTACTTC	CASSQVSGQGSYEQYF
13	TRBV2	TRBJ1-1	NA	NA	TGTGCCAGCACTGGGGAGATTAACACTGAAGCTTTCTTT	CASTGEINTEAFF
13	TRBV20-1	TRBJ2-7	NA	NA	TGCAGCGCGGACAGCGAGAGCTCCTACGAGCAGTACTTC	CSADSESSYEQYF
17	TRBV10-3	TRBJ2-5	TRBD2	few	TGTGCCATCAGTGAGTCGGTTGTGGGACTAGCGGGGGGAGAGCAGTACTTC	CAISESVVGLAGGEQYF
15	TRBV5-1	TRBJ2-3	NA	NA	TGCGCCTGCAGCCCCGGACGGTCCTTCGGGAATACGCAGTATTTT	CACSPGRSFGNTQYF
16	TRBV24-1	TRBJ2-7	NA	NA	TGTGCCACCAGTGATTTTGTCAGGGCTGAAGGGTACGAGCAGTACTTC	CATSDFVRAEGYEQYF
16	TRBV5-5	TRBJ2-7	NA	NA	TGTGCCAGCAGCTTAACCCCGGACAGTCCTCGCTACGAGCAGTACTTC	CASSLTPDSPRYEQYF
13	TRBV4-2	TRBJ2-4	NA	NA	TGTGCCAGCAGCCAAGATCCAGGCGACATTCAGTACTTC	CASSQDPGDIQYF
19	TRBV27	TRBJ2-7	TRBD1	NA	TGTGCCAGCAGTCCCCGGGACAGCAAGATGAGACTCGGAAGCTACGAGCAGTACTTC	CASSPRDSKMRLGSYEQYF
15	TRBV7-2	TRBJ1-5	NA	NA	TGTGCCAGCAGCTTATTGGCAGGGGCCAATCAGCCCCAGCATTTT	CASSLLAGANQPQHF
14	TRBV4-1	TRBJ2-1	TRBD2	few	TGCGCCAGCAGCGAGAAGCGGGGGTACAATGAGCAGTTCTTC	CASSEKRGYNEQFF
15	TRBV7-9	TRBJ2-1	NA	NA	TGTGCCAGCAGCTTAGACTCACTAGGTGGAGATGAGCAGTTCTTC	CASSLDSLGGDEQFF
13	TRBV7-2	TRBJ2-3	NA	few	TGTGCCAGCAGCCCCAGGGGCTCAGATACGCAGTATTTT	CASSPRGSDTQYF
18	TRBV9	TRBJ2-3	NA	NA	TGTGCCAGCAGCGTAGTAGAGGATTCGGGACTTAGCACAGATACGCAGTATTTT	CASSVVEDSGLSTDTQYF
13	TRBV6-5	TRBJ2-2	NA	NA	TGTGCCAGCAGTTTTCAGTACACCGGGGAGCTGTTTTTT	CASSFQYTGELFF
12	TRBV27	TRBJ2-7	NA	few	TGTGCCAGCAGTGGGACATTCTACGAGCAGTACTTC	CASSGTFYEQYF
15	TRBV3-1	TRBJ1-2	NA	NA	TGTGCCAGCAGCCTGGGTAGACAGACGTTGGATGGCTACACCTTC	CASSLGRQTLDGYTF
16	TRBV20-1	TRBJ2-7	NA	few	TGCAGTGCTAGAATTTCTATGAGGGGTCCCAGCTACGAGCAGTACTTC	CSARISMRGPSYEQYF
16	TRBV19	TRBJ2-7	NA	once	TGTGCCAGTAGCAACCACCGGGACGGGAAAGGCTACGAGCAGTACTTC	CASSNHRDGKGYEQYF
16	TRBV10-3	TRBJ1-3	TRBD1	NA	TGTGCCATCAGTGATGCCGACAGGGTGGAAGGAAACACCATATATTTT	CAISDADRVEGNTIYF
13	TRBV20-1	TRBJ1-2	TRBD1	NA	TGCAGTGCTCAGGGCCAGACAGGGTTTGGCTACACCTTC	CSAQGQTGFGYTF
13	TRBV27	TRBJ2-7	NA	NA	TGTGCCAGCAGTTTACTAGGCGCGGATGAGCAGTACTTC	CASSLLGADEQYF
10	TRBV2	TRBJ2-7	NA	NA	TGTGCCAGCAGAGGGCTCGAGCAGTACTTC	CASRGLEQYF
14	TRBV19	TRBJ1-3	NA	NA	TGTGCCAGTAAGGATACAGGGCTCGGAAACACCATATATTTT	CASKDTGLGNTIYF
15	TRBV5-1	TRBJ1-5	TRBD1	NA	TGCGCCAGCAGCCGTGGGACAGGGAGGGAACAGCCCCAGCATTTT	CASSRGTGREQPQHF
12	TRBV10-3	TRBJ2-7	TRBD2	NA	TGTGCCATCAGTGAAACAGCGGGAGAGCAGTACTTC	CAISETAGEQYF
13	TRBV29-1	TRBJ1-1	NA	many	TGCAGCGTTCGAGGGACACTGAACACTGAAGCTTTCTTT	CSVRGTLNTEAFF
14	TRBV20-1	TRBJ2-2	TRBD2	NA	TGCAGTGCTAGCCGGGGGGCGAACACCGGGGAGCTGTTTTTT	CSASRGANTGELFF
12	TRBV12-3/TRBV12-4	TRBJ2-3	NA	NA	TGTGCCAGCGTGCTGAGCACAGATACGCAGTATTTT	CASVLSTDTQYF
14	TRBV5-1	TRBJ2-1	NA	NA	TGCGCCAACAGCGAACTCAATAAATACAATGAGCAGTTCTTC	CANSELNKYNEQFF
14	TRBV6-5	TRBJ2-5	NA	many	TGTGCCAGCAGTTACAGAGCCCCCTACGAGGTGCAGTACTTC	CASSYRAPYEVQYF
15	TRBV14	TRBJ2-3	NA	NA	TGTGCCAGCAGCCAATTTTACGGGAGCACAGATACGCAGTATTTT	CASSQFYGSTDTQYF
13	TRBV29-1	TRBJ1-1	NA	NA	TGCAGCGTTGAAAATCGTTTGGGGGTTGAAGCTTTCTTT	CSVENRLGVEAFF
14	TRBV4-1	TRBJ2-7	NA	NA	TGCGCCAGCAGCCAAGGGGCAGGATACAATGAGCAGTACTTC	CASSQGAGYNEQYF
18	TRBV28	TRBJ2-1	TRBD1	NA	TGTGCCAGCAGTCAAGGGGTATGGGGGACAGAGACCTACAATGAGCAGTTCTTC	CASSQGVWGTETYNEQFF
16	TRBV27	TRBJ2-1	TRBD2	few	TGTGCCAGCAGTTTATCGGCGGGGGGCCGGTACAATGAGCAGTTCTTC	CASSLSAGGRYNEQFF
16	TRBV4-1	TRBJ1-3	NA	few	TGCGCCAGCAGCCAAGGAAGACAGAGCTCTGGAAACACCATATATTTT	CASSQGRQSSGNTIYF
17	TRBV6-2/TRBV6-3	TRBJ1-1	TRBD1	NA	TGTGCCAGCAGTTTAATAAGCCCCGGGACAGCGAACACTGAAGCTTTCTTT	CASSLISPGTANTEAFF
19	TRBV18	TRBJ1-6	NA	NA	TGTGCCAGCTCACGAAGAGGGGATAGCCTAAACCCCAGCACCTCACCCCTCCACTTT	CASSRRGDSLNPSTSPLHF
13	TRBV5-1	TRBJ2-1	NA	NA	TGCGCCAGCAGGGGGGGCCTCAACAATGAGCAGTTCTTC	CASRGGLNNEQFF